This TCR beta chain is drawn from a study of T-cell memory formation after mild COVID-19. General observations from the study: Day 15 to 85 contracting clones showed balanced CD4/CD8; day 15 to 37 expanders favored CD4+.

This CDR3 is 23 amino acids long. Trimming cost V 7 bases and J 2 bases; bases outside gene matches: 26. Looked up from germline, CDR1 is MNHEY and CDR2 is SVGEGT. This clonotype was detected a few times. Its antigen is currently unknown. TCR alpha and TCR beta cDNA libraries carrying sample barcodes and UMIs were produced by 5'RACE using constant-segment primers. TCRdb re-called the 5' RACE reads through MiXCR, storing one row per CDR3 protein. The sample lists over 120,000 distinct CDR3 sequences; 6% to 6.5% were seen once. This TCR was recovered from an adult woman who had mild COVID-19 (a few samples of this study predate the infection). Cell type and time point are not known. Material for sequencing was PBMCs or a T cell subset sorted from them (not recorded which). This chain links TRBV6-2 or TRBV6-3 with TRBJ2-1; TRBD2 aligns across 13 bases. CDR3 bases: TGTGCCAGCACTTGGACAGGCCACCGACTAGCGGGAGGTGCGTTTAGGACCTACAATGAGCAGTTCTTC. It is translated as CASTWTGHRLAGGAFRTYNEQFF.